This TCR beta chain was recovered during a study of CD8+ T cells in alopecia areata (dated by TCRdb to 2017 to 2018). With regard to the full study: Treated patients were enrolled in an open-label pilot trial of oral tofacitinib at 5 to 10 mg twice daily for moderate-to-severe alopecia areata. Tofacitinib-treated patients had biopsies at baseline and at 4 and 24 weeks of treatment, with a later scalp biopsy in several patients. Disease severity in treated patients was measured with the SALT score, which quantifies the percentage of affected scalp surface area. RNA came from the PAXgene miRNA kit for fixed scalp, the miRNeasy kit for PBMCs, and the RNeasy kit for mouse skin. Clonality in the scalp was compared among normal scalp (n=4), patchy alopecia areata scalp (n=8), and alopecia totalis/universalis scalp (n=8). immunoSEQ multiplex PCR using 35 Vbeta forward primers and 13 Jbeta reverse primers was used to amplify TCRbeta CDR3 regions. In both human patients and the C3H/HeJ mouse model, the study applied high-throughput TCRbeta sequencing to look at T cell clonal expansion in alopecia areata. Patients received tofacitinib for 6 to 18 months and were then followed off drug for 6 months to check for delayed response and recurrence. Human TCRbeta sequencing covered scalp tissue and sorted CD4+ and CD8+ peripheral blood T cells from patchy and totalis/universalis alopecia areata patients and healthy controls.

The library was built by means of the immunoSEQ multiplex PCR assay. For TCR sequencing, RNA was extracted from every sample and reverse transcribed into cDNA to serve as template. SuperScript III was used to make first-strand cDNA, primed with a 2:1 mix of oligo-dT and random hexamers. A synthetic immune receptor repertoire was used to gauge amplification bias, and whatever bias remained was removed computationally. The paper's processing steps were these. After raw reads were preprocessed to remove errors, the CDR3 was defined following IMGT conventions as running from the conserved cysteine to phenylalanine. Clonality was calculated as 1 minus Shannon entropy normalized by log2 of the number of productive unique TCRs. CD4 or CD8 identity of scalp clones was inferred by cross-referencing scalp TCRbeta sequences with sorted blood CD4 and CD8 repertoires. This is the immuneACCESS table as TCRdb keeps it, with only in-frame sequences that have V and J called. A part of the clones is gone; compared with another copy, unresolved V genes explain less than half, and the rest is unexplained. Clone size and V and J calls were adopted from that table, with D and trimming inferred from the DNA. In this sample the table shows over 150,000 clones, about 62% of which occur a single time. 4.5% to 6% of the sample is held by the ten biggest clonotypes.

The study at large found these results: Compared with normal scalp, lesional scalp, particularly in alopecia totalis/universalis, had higher clonality and more expanded CD8+ clones, which suggests antigenic drive. With tofacitinib, both scalp clonality and the number of expanded CD8+ clones among the top 100 scalp clones went down significantly. During tofacitinib treatment, many expanded lesional clones remained in scalp and blood, and this persistence may partly explain relapse after treatment is stopped. Unlike mouse skin, which is dominated by gammadelta T cells, normal human skin has resident alphabeta T cells that are also sequenced, and this complicates analysis of the scalp TCR repertoire. Because the treated cohort was small and had just a single nonresponder, larger studies are needed to establish links between baseline CD8+ expansion and response. Shared TCR sequences between patients were less evident than in mice, which may be partly attributable to HLA diversity in the patient population.

With respect to this clone: The antigen it recognizes is unknown. Base qualities were left out, and no much larger clone turns up one base away.

The time point tag for this specimen amounts to: roughly 24 weeks on oral tofacitinib. In the paper's terms, the treatment or condition label means: oral pan-JAK inhibitor, 5-10 mg twice daily. Peripheral blood and lesional scalp punch biopsies were obtained from patients with alopecia areata. After PBMCs were isolated by density centrifugation and stained for CD3, CD4 and CD8, a FACSAria was used to sort CD4+ and CD8+ T cells. The sequence came from a human donor with alopecia areata. This material consisted of CD4+ T cells sorted from blood, taken at week 24, from a patient treated with tofacitinib.

The CDR3 is CASSPLAGGHGDTQYF. The DNA reads TGTGCCAGCAGCCCACTAGCGGGGGGGCACGGAGATACGCAGTATTTT. The chain uses TRBV7-2 and TRBJ2-3, and 13 junctional nucleotides match TRBD2. The germline V gene specifies SGHTA as CDR1 and FQGNSA as CDR2. V loses 5 bases at its end and J loses 5 bases; junction bases beyond the gene matches: 7. CDR3 length: 16 amino acids, cysteine to phenylalanine. Just CDR3 DNA is preserved here, 48 bases in frame from base 1.